These 11 T cell receptor beta chains share one sample of origin, sequenced in a study of blood T cell repertoires in COVID-19. The assay was immunoSEQ multiplex PCR, and TCRdb's table has in-frame clones only and misses some. The profile shows under 250,000 clones, around 81% of them singletons. The sample consisted of peripheral blood. The receptors were sampled from a man over 45 with active or convalescent COVID-19.

This chain links TRBV3-1 (or the pseudogene TRBV3-2) with TRBJ1-2; perhaps TRBD1 as D (6 bases). The germline V gene has CDR1 LGHDT and CDR2 YNNKEL (reference sequence). The CDR3 loop spans 13 amino acids. Trimming cost V 6 bases and J 8 bases, with 16 bases left between them. The CDR3 coding sequence is TGTGCCAGCAGAAGAGACAGGTTCGAGGGCTACACCTTC. Protein: CASRRDRFEGYTF.

The rearrangement uses TRBV7-9 and TRBJ1-4; 7 positions match TRBD1. The CDR3 loop spans 16 amino acids. Germline-derived CDR1 and CDR2 are SEHNR and FQNEAQ (reference sequence). With V trimmed by 3 bases and J by 2 bases, 6 bases remained unmatched. The CDR3 sequence: CASSFPTGVTNEKLFF. For the CDR3, the DNA is TGTGCCAGCAGCTTTCCTACAGGGGTGACTAATGAAAAACTGTTTTTT.

CDR3 sequence (DNA): TGTGCCAGCAGCATAAGGACAAGCGGGGGGACCTACGAGCAGTACTTC. It specifies CASSIRTSGGTYEQYF. The V call is TRBV14, the J call TRBJ2-7, with 9 bases matching TRBD2. The CDR3 consists of 16 residues. Losses at the gene ends were 5 bases for V and 2 bases for J; bases not matched to a gene: 10. The germline V gene has CDR1 SGHDN and CDR2 FVKESK.

The V gene is TRBV11-2, the J gene TRBJ1-6; 8 bases fit TRBD1. The J segment lost 7 bases and the V segment lost 5 bases, leaving 10 bases of the junction unmatched. The CDR3 covers 16 residues. Germline lookup yields CDR1 SGHAT and CDR2 FQNNGV. The CDR3 bases are TGTGCCAGCAGCCGAACCGGACAGGGACCGAATTCACCCCTCCACTTT. Protein product: CASSRTGQGPNSPLHF. Drawing the rest from reference TRBV11-2 and TRBJ1-6, the complete variable domain is EAGVAQSPRYKIIEKRQSVAFWCNPISGHATLYWYQQILGQGPKLLIQFQNNGVVDDSQLPKDRFSAERLKGVDSTLKIQPAKLEDSAVYLCASSRTGQGPNSPLHFGNGTRLTVT.

This clone is a singleton in its sample. V and J are TRBV2 and TRBJ1-2; a possible D gene is TRBD1 (5 bases). The CDR3 loop spans 14 amino acids. Trimming cost V 4 bases and J 1 base, with 10 bases left between them. The germline V gene encodes CDR1 SNHLY and CDR2 FYNNEI. CDR3 in amino acids: CASSATDINYGYTF. DNA of the CDR3: TGTGCCAGCAGTGCCACGGACATTAACTATGGCTACACCTTC.

The V call is TRBV5-6, the J call TRBJ2-5, with D maybe TRBD1 (5 bases). Germline values: CDR1 SGHDT, CDR2 YYEEEE. The CDR3 is made up of 13 amino acids. V dropped 1 base and J dropped 3 bases, with 7 bases sitting between them. The DNA for the CDR3 is TGTGCCAGCAGCTTGACGACAGAAGAGACCCAGTACTTC. Its protein product is CASSLTTEETQYF.

The rearrangement joins TRBV11-3 to TRBJ2-7, with D perhaps TRBD1 (6 bases). Germline V gene sequence: CDR1 SGHNT, CDR2 YENEEA. Trimming cost V 5 bases and J 5 bases, with 19 bases left between them. This CDR3 is built from 15 residues. The DNA of the CDR3 is TGTGCCAGCAGCCGTGGGACGAGGGGACACCACGAGCAGTACTTC. Its translation is CASSRGTRGHHEQYF.

The V and J genes are TRBV28 and TRBJ2-7, with D perhaps matching TRBD2 (6 bases). Trimming removed 5 bases at V and 6 bases at J, with 17 bases between. The CDR3 consists of 14 residues. Germline values: CDR1 MDHEN, CDR2 SYDVKM. The CDR3 region is CASSAAGQPREQYF. CDR3 nucleotide sequence: TGTGCCAGCAGTGCCGCGGGGCAGCCACGCGAGCAGTACTTC.

This chain links TRBV18 with TRBJ1-2; 12 bases fit TRBD1. The ends lost 8 bases at V and 2 bases at J; junction bases unmatched: 15. CDR1 is KGHSH and CDR2 is LQKENI in the germline V gene. CDR3 length: 18 residues. The CDR3 region has the DNA TGTGCCAGCGTGTCGGCCGGGACAGGGGGCCTTATGAACTATGGCTACACCTTC. The encoded protein is CASVSAGTGGLMNYGYTF.

The chain is built from TRBV2 and TRBJ1-4; 8 nucleotides line up with TRBD1. Germline CDR1 and CDR2: SNHLY and FYNNEI. V was clipped by 6 bases and J by 0 bases; unmatched bases: 9. The CDR3 extends over 17 amino acids. The CDR3 loop reads CASSWTGQGATNEKLFF. The CDR3 coding sequence is TGTGCCAGCAGCTGGACAGGGCAAGGTGCAACTAATGAAAAACTGTTTTTT.

V usage is TRBV7-3 and J usage is TRBJ2-1; maybe TRBD2 (8 bases). CDR3 size: 14 residues. Per the germline V gene, CDR1 is SGHTA and CDR2 is FQGTGA. The V end lost 5 bases, the J end lost 10 bases, and 18 bases lay between the germline ends. The CDR3 DNA is TGTGCCAGCAGCCCCGGACAGGTAGCGGGAGAGCAGTTCTTC. Its protein product is CASSPGQVAGEQFF.